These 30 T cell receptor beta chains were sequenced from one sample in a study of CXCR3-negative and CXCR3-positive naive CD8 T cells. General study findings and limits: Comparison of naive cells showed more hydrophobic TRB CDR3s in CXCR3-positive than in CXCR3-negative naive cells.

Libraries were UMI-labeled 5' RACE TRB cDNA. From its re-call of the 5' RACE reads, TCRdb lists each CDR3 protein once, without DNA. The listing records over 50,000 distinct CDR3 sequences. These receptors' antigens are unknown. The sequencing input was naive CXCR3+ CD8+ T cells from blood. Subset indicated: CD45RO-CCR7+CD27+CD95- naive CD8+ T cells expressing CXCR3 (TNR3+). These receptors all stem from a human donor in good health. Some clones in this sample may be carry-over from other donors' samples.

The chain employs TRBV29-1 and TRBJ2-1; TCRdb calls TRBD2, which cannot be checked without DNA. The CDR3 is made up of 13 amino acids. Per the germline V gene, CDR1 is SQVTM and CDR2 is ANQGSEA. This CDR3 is CSVGRQGWDEQSF.

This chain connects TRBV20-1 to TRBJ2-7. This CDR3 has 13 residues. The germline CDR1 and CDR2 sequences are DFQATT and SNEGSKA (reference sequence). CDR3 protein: CSARADLRYEQYF.

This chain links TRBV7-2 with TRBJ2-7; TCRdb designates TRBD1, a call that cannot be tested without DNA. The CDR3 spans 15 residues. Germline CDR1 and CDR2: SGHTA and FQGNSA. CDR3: CASSSNRDSAHEQYF. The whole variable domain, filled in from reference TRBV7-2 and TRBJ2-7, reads GAGVSQSPSNKVTEKGKDVELRCDPISGHTALYWYRQSLGQGLEFLIYFQGNSAPDKSGLPSDRFSAERTGGSVSTLTIQRTQQEDSAVYLCASSSNRDSAHEQYFGPGTRLTVT.

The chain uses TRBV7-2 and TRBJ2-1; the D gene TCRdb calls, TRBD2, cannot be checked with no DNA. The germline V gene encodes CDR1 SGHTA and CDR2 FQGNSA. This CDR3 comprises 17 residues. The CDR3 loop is CASSHSLAGGMYNEQFF.

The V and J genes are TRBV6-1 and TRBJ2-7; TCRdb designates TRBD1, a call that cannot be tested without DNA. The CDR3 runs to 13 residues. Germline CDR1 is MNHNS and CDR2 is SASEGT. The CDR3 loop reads CASSAGSPYEQYF.

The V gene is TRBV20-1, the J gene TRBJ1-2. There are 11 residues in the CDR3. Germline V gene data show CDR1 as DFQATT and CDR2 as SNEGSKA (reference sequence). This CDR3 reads CSARQPYGYTF.

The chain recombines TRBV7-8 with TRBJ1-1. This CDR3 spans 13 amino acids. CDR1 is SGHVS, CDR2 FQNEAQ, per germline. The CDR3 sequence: CASSLDLNTEAFF.

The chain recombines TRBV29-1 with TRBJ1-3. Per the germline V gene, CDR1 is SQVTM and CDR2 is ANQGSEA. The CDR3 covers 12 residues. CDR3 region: CSSVGAGNTIYF.

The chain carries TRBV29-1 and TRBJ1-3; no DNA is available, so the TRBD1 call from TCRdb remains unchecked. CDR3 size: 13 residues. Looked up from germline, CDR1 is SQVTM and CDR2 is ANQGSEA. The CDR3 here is CSARDRVKNTIYF.

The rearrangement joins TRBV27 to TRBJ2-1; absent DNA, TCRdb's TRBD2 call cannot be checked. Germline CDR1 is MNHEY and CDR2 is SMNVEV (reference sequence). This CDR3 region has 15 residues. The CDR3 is CASSSSGGTYNEQFF.

The CDR3 region is CASSKRGERTDTQYF. The chain is built from TRBV6-2 or TRBV6-3 and TRBJ2-3; TCRdb picks TRBD2, but there is no DNA to check that call. This CDR3 spans 15 amino acids. Germline loops: CDR1 MNHEY, CDR2 SVGEGT.

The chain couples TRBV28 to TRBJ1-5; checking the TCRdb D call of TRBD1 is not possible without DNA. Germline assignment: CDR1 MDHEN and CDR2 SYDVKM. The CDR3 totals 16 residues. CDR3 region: CASSIPQVRVRQPQHF.

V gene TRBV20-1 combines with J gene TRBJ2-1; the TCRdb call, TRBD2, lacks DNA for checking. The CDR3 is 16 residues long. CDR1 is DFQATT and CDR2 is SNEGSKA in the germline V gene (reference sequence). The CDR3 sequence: CSAREGSGGPFNEQFF.

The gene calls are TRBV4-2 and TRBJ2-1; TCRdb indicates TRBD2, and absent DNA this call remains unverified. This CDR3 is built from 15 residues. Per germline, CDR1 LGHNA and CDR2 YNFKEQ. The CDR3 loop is CASSQVLADYNEQFF.

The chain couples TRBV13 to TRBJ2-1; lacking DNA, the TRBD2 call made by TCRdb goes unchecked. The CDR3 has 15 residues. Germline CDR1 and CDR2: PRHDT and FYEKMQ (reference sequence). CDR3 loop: CASSSGGLADNEQFF.

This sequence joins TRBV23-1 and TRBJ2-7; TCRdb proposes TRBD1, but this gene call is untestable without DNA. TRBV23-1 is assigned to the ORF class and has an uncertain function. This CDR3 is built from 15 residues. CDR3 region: CASSPTDTVAYEQYF.

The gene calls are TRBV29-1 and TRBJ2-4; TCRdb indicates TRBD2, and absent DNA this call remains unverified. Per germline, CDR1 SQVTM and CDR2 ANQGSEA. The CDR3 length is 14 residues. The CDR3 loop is CSVETGHSGNIQYF.

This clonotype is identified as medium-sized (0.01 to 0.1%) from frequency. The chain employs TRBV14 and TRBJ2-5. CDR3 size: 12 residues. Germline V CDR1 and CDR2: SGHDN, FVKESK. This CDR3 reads CASSQDLETQYF.

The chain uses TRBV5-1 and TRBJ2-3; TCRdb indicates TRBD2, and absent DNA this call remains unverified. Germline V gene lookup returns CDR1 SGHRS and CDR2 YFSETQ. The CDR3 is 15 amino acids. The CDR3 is CASSLGTTSTDTQYF.

The CDR3 sequence: CASSSLTSGGYETQYF. The rearrangement uses TRBV28 and TRBJ2-5; the TCRdb D gene call, TRBD2, has no DNA to confirm it. This CDR3 has 16 residues. Germline lookup yields CDR1 MDHEN and CDR2 SYDVKM.

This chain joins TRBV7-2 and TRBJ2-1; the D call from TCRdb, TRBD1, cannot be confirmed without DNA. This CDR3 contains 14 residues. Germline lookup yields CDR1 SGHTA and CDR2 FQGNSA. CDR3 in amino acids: CASSPTRPHNEQFF.

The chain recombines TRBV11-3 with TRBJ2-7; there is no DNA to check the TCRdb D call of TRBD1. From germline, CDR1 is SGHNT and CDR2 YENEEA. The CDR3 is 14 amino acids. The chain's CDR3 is CASSLEAGSYEQYF.

The CDR3 spells CASSLDRAYEQYF. This sequence joins TRBV4-3 and TRBJ2-7; TCRdb's D call, TRBD1, is unchecked because there is no DNA. Germline values: CDR1 LGHNA, CDR2 YSLEER. The CDR3 is 13 residues long.

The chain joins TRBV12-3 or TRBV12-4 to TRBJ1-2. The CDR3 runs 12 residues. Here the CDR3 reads CASSLTDWGYTF.

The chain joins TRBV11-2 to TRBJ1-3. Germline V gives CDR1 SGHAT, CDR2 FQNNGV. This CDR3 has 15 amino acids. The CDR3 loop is CASSLRIDPGNTIYF.

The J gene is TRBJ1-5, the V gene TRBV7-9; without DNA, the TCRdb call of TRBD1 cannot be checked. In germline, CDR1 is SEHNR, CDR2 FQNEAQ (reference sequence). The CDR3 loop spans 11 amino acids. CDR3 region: CASSPGGPQHF. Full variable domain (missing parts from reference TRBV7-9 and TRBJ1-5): DTGVSQNPRHKITKRGQNVTFRCDPISEHNRLYWYRQTLGQGPEFLTYFQNEAQLEKSRLLSDRFSAERPKGSFSTLEIQRTEQGDSAMYLCASSPGGPQHFGDGTRLSIL.

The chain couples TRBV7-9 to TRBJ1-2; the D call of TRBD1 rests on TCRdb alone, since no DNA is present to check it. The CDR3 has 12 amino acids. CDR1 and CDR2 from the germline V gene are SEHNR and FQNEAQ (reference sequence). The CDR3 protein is CASSPGGGEDTF.

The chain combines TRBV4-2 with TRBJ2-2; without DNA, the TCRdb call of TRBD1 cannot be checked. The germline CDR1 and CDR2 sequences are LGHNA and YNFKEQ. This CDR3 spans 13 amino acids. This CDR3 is CASSLPVTGELFF.

CDR3 residues: CASSLEGGDLSYEQYF. The rearrangement joins TRBV5-1 to TRBJ2-7; TCRdb's assignment of TRBD2 cannot be checked, as there is no DNA. The V gene's germline CDR1 is SGHRS and CDR2 YFSETQ. The CDR3 covers 16 residues. Combining the CDR3 with reference TRBV5-1 and TRBJ2-7 gives the whole variable domain KAGVTQTPRYLIKTRGQQVTLSCSPISGHRSVSWYQQTPGQGLQFLFEYFSETQRNKGNFPGRFSGRQFSNSRSEMNVSTLELGDSALYLCASSLEGGDLSYEQYFGPGTRLTVT.

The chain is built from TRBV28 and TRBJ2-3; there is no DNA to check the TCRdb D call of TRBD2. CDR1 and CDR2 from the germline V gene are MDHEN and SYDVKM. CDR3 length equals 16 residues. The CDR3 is CASSSYSGGASDTQYF.